The sequence of this TCR beta chain was determined in a study of CD8 T cells in cerebrospinal fluid in Alzheimer's disease (dated by TCRdb to 2018 to 2021). Notes on the research overall: The study assessed CSF T cell clonal expansion with two single-cell approaches: plate-based nested PCR sequencing and droplet-based sequencing. A total of some 24 samples were covered by the CSF gene-expression analysis, in which Parkinson's disease patients were included. In the droplet-based CSF analysis comparing patients with controls, there were ten or so healthy controls (around 11,000 cells) and ten or so patients with MCI or Alzheimer's disease (more than 9,500 cells). The study tested whether clonally expanded T cells were present in cerebrospinal fluid from healthy elderly individuals and from patients with neurodegenerative disease.

The germline V gene (reference sequence) specifies LNHNV as CDR1 and YYDKDF as CDR2. The cysteine opens and the phenylalanine closes a CDR3 of 16 amino acids. Nucleotide data are not available. The paper's findings and limits, for the study overall: The EBV-specific clones were neither the most highly expanded clones nor enriched among patients. Compared with controls, patients with MCI or Alzheimer's disease had a higher percentage of their CSF TCRs made up by the single largest clone. When data were pooled, 4 of 6 Alzheimer's patients but only 1 of 10 healthy subjects had a highly expanded clone, defined as at least 3% of TCRs. The authors cautioned that detecting EBV-specific TCRs in CSF does not establish a causal link between EBV and Alzheimer's disease. The overall clonality comparison included only samples with detectable clones (11 healthy, 5 MCI, 5 AD, 6 PD).

Library preparation was by 10x single-cell sequencing. Profiling of CSF cells was done with 10X Genomics single-cell V(D)J and 5' gene-expression libraries. CSF single-cell TCR libraries were sequenced on an Illumina NextSeq550. In the authors' own workflow: After V(D)J reads were mapped to the vdj-GRCh38 alts ensemble 2.0.0 reference, the Cell Ranger vdj pipeline was used to analyse the reads. Clonotypes were defined as cell barcodes sharing the same set of productive CDR3 nucleotide sequences. To link clonality with transcriptional profiles, clonotype information was incorporated into Seurat v3.0 gene-expression metadata. Any CSF cell with more than 1,800 genes, more than 7,500 UMIs or more than 10% mitochondrial reads was excluded. To find TCRs with known antigen specificity, CDR3-beta sequences were matched against VDJdb. Only TCRs with complete alpha and beta chains were included in the network analysis of clone sharing, which used the R package qgraph. TCRdb reprocessed the reads, reporting each CDR3 protein sequence once and no DNA. TCRdb's processing, not the authors' own work, is the source of the V and J calls. The table for this sample records under 1,200 distinct CDR3 sequences. Approximately 8.6% of the sample comes from the top ten.

No count is recorded, yet this clonotype rates as medium-sized (0.01 to 0.1%) from its frequency. This clone's antigen is unknown. None of the participants had acute infectious disease, and every participant was in good physical condition. A live/dead marker was used to sort live CSF cells for droplet-based sequencing. CSF was obtained by lumbar puncture, and immune cells were pelleted by centrifugation at 300g. CSF samples were checked for red blood cells, and any sample contaminated with blood was excluded. CSF cells were cryopreserved in freezing medium, frozen overnight at -80 °C, and then stored in liquid nitrogen. CSF samples were stored for less than seven months before analysis.

The TCR was taken from a human donor in good health. The V gene is TRBV15 and the J gene is TRBJ2-5; the TRBD2 assignment by TCRdb is unverifiable without DNA. What was sequenced was cerebrospinal fluid. CDR3 protein: CATSRDGRGDKETQYF.